Listed here are 25 T cell receptor beta chains from one sample, sequenced in a study of blood T cell repertoires in COVID-19. Assay used: immunoSEQ multiplex PCR; TCRdb lists only in-frame clones, some missing. The table includes 200,000 to 250,000 clones, roughly 80% detected once. Sequences were obtained from peripheral blood. Source of these receptors: an elderly woman with active or convalescent COVID-19.

As DNA, the CDR3 is TGTGCCAGCTCACCTGGGCAACAAGCTAACTATGGCTACACCTTC. Its protein product is CASSPGQQANYGYTF. The chain recombines TRBV18 with TRBJ1-2; no definite D call. The V and J ends lost 3 bases and 0 bases respectively, with 11 bases between them. CDR3 length: 15 amino acids. CDR1 and CDR2 (germline): KGHSH, LQKENI.

The chain is built from TRBV6-2 or TRBV6-3 and TRBJ1-6; 10 nucleotides align to TRBD1. This CDR3 contains 15 residues. Germline V gene data show CDR1 as MNHEY and CDR2 as SVGEGT. With V trimmed by 6 bases and J by 7 bases, 6 bases remained unmatched. The CDR3 protein is CASSNRDRGNSPLHF. Written as DNA, the CDR3 is TGTGCCAGCAGCAACCGGGACAGGGGAAATTCACCCCTCCACTTT.

The chain joins TRBV7-3 to TRBJ2-2; perhaps TRBD1 as D (6 bases). Germline assignment: CDR1 SGHTA and CDR2 FQGTGA. V was pared by 0 bases and J by 5 bases, with 19 bases between. The CDR3 extends over 18 amino acids. The DNA of the CDR3 is TGTGCCAGCAGCTTAACCCTTCCGGGACACAGGAAAACCGGGGAGCTGTTTTTT. Translated: CASSLTLPGHRKTGELFF. The full variable domain, rest sourced from reference TRBV7-3 and TRBJ2-2, is GAGVSQTPSNKVTEKGKYVELRCDPISGHTALYWYRQSLGQGPEFLIYFQGTGAADDSGLPNDRFFAVRPEGSVSTLKIQRTERGDSAVYLCASSLTLPGHRKTGELFFGEGSRLTVL.

The V and J genes are TRBV10-3 and TRBJ1-5; D gene unclear. The CDR3 contains 16 residues. Germline V lookup: CDR1 ENHRY, CDR2 SYGVKD. Trimming pared 6 bases from V and 3 bases from J, leaving 18 bases between. The CDR3 spells CAISPSGRQSNQPQHF. DNA for the CDR3: TGTGCCATCAGCCCCTCTGGGAGACAATCCAATCAGCCCCAGCATTTT.

The rearrangement uses TRBV19 and TRBJ2-5; 9 nucleotides agree with TRBD1. This CDR3 spans 14 amino acids. V lost 6 bases to trimming and J lost 2 bases; unmatched junction nucleotides: 4. Per the germline V gene, CDR1 is LNHDA and CDR2 is SQIVND (reference sequence). The CDR3 DNA reads as TGTGCCAGTAGCGTCGGACAGGGGCAAGAGACCCAGTACTTC. Translating gives CASSVGQGQETQYF.

CDR3 bases: TGTGCCAGCACCCCCGACCTCAGGGGACAAGAGACCCAGTACTTC. It encodes CASTPDLRGQETQYF. The V gene is TRBV5-4, the J gene TRBJ2-5; D may be TRBD1 (6 bases). Per germline, CDR1 SGHNT and CDR2 YYREEE (reference sequence). V shed 6 bases and J shed 2 bases, with 17 bases lying between them. The CDR3 length is 15 residues.

The chain joins TRBV30 to TRBJ2-6; tentative D call: TRBD2 (5 bases). The length of the CDR3 is 15 residues. The V gene's germline CDR1 is GTSNPN and CDR2 SVGIG (reference sequence). The ends were cut back, 5 bases at V and 4 bases at J, with 15 bases in the middle. As DNA, the CDR3 is TGTGCCTGGTCAAGCGGCGGGTCCGGGGCCAACGTCCTGACTTTC. This codes for CAWSSGGSGANVLTF.

This sequence joins TRBV18 and TRBJ1-1; tentatively, D is TRBD1 (5 bases). The CDR3 contains 14 residues. Germline V gives CDR1 KGHSH, CDR2 LQKENI. The ends were cut back, 3 bases at V and 1 base at J, with 9 bases in the middle. The CDR3 loop reads CASSPSGGNTEAFF. CDR3 DNA: TGTGCCAGCTCACCGTCGGGGGGGAACACTGAAGCTTTCTTT.

This chain uses TRBV29-1 with TRBJ1-1; D remains unclear. This CDR3 is 10 amino acids long. V was shortened by 4 bases and J by 9 bases, with 9 bases between the two germline ends. Germline CDR1 SQVTM, CDR2 ANQGSEA. Here the CDR3 DNA reads TGCAGCGTTGGCACAGTCCAAGCTTTCTTT. Translated: CSVGTVQAFF.

The V and J genes are TRBV27 and TRBJ2-3; 15 bases match TRBD2. J lost 3 bases, V lost 4 bases, and 5 bases had no gene match. The CDR3 covers 17 residues. Germline CDR1 and CDR2: MNHEY and SMNVEV (reference sequence). CDR3 loop: CASSYRTSGRGTDTQYF. In DNA, the CDR3 is TGTGCCAGCAGTTATCGGACTAGCGGGAGGGGGACAGATACGCAGTATTTT.

This clone occurred a few times. The chain links TRBV6-5 to TRBJ2-7; D might be TRBD2 (5 bases). Looked up from germline, CDR1 is MNHEY and CDR2 is SVGAGI. Between the trimmed V and J ends, which lost 2 bases and 6 bases, there was a span of 11 bases. CDR3 length: 13 amino acids. The CDR3 nucleotides read TGTGCCAGCAGTTACCGGGGAGAGGGCGAGCAGTACTTC. This gives the protein CASSYRGEGEQYF.

This clone appeared once. The chain is built from TRBV7-2 and TRBJ1-5; D gene ambiguous. Germline CDR1 reads SGHTA; CDR2 reads FQGNSA. The CDR3 loop spans 13 amino acids. V was cut by 5 bases and J by 0 bases, with 5 bases left in between. CDR3 bases: TGTGCCAGCAGCGTCCGTAGCAATCAGCCCCAGCATTTT. Amino acids: CASSVRSNQPQHF.

To note about this clone: This same CDR3 is encoded by further DNA sequences in the sample. The chain links TRBV6-5 to TRBJ2-7, with D tentatively TRBD1 (5 bases). The CDR3 is 11 amino acids. Trimming removed 6 bases from V and 4 bases from J, with 7 bases in between. Germline V gives CDR1 MNHEY, CDR2 SVGAGI. CDR3 in DNA: TGTGCCAGCAGAAGGGGATACGAGCAGTACTTC. Its translation is CASRRGYEQYF.

The V call is TRBV19, the J call TRBJ2-3, with TRBD1 matching 12 bases. Trimming at V came to 0 bases and at J to 3 bases, leaving 1 base not matched to a gene. The germline V gene has CDR1 LNHDA and CDR2 SQIVND (reference sequence). The CDR3 is 16 amino acids. The CDR3 bases are TGTGCCAGTAGTATAGAGGGACAGGGGGCAACAGATACGCAGTATTTT. Translation: CASSIEGQGATDTQYF.

The chain joins TRBV19 to TRBJ2-2, with a weak D call TRBD1 (5 bases). In germline, CDR1 is LNHDA, CDR2 SQIVND (reference sequence). The CDR3 is 15 residues long. V was cut by 6 bases and J by 2 bases, with 13 bases left in between. The CDR3 region has the DNA TGTGCCAGTAGAAGTAGGGGCCTAAACACCGGGGAGCTGTTTTTT. This sequence encodes CASRSRGLNTGELFF.

Concerning this clone itself: Relative to the germline gene, one junction end is altered; a read error may explain this. The chain recombines TRBV7-7 with TRBJ2-3, with 9 bases identical to TRBD2. The CDR3 covers 15 residues. Germline CDR1 and CDR2: SSHAT and FNYEAQ (reference sequence). The CDR3: CASSLGGGAVDTQYF. The CDR3 coding sequence is TGTGCTAGCAGCTTAGGCGGGGGGGCAGTAGATACGCAGTATTTT.

This clone came up once. The chain's CDR3 is CASSYGQGIGEQYF. CDR3 nucleotides: TGTGCCAGCAGTTACGGGCAGGGGATCGGCGAGCAGTACTTC. The genes are TRBV6-6 and TRBJ2-7, with TRBD1 as a possible D gene (6 bases). V lost 2 bases and J lost 6, with 14 bases in between. The CDR3 consists of 14 residues. Germline lookup yields CDR1 MNHNY and CDR2 SVGAGI (reference sequence).

The chain links TRBV7-3 to TRBJ1-2; D remains unclear. Trimming took 2 bases from V and 6 from J, leaving 13 bases between them. The germline gives CDR1 SGHTA, CDR2 FQGTGA. The CDR3 runs 14 residues. The chain's CDR3 is CASSLSGRIDGYTF. The CDR3 DNA follows: TGTGCCAGCAGCTTATCTGGGAGAATTGATGGCTACACCTTC.

The chain employs TRBV6-2 or TRBV6-3 and TRBJ2-1; D perhaps matches TRBD2 (5 bases). The V gene's germline CDR1 is MNHEY and CDR2 SVGEGT. This CDR3 has 16 amino acids. V was clipped by 2 bases and J by 0 bases, with 11 bases between them. CDR3 DNA sequence: TGTGCCAGCAGTTACCGGGAACCCCTCTCCTACAATGAGCAGTTCTTC. It specifies CASSYREPLSYNEQFF.

The rearrangement joins TRBV10-3 to TRBJ2-5, with D possibly being TRBD2 (6 bases). V lost 8 bases and J 4 bases, leaving 14 bases between the germline ends. The CDR3 extends over 13 amino acids. Germline values: CDR1 ENHRY, CDR2 SYGVKD. The CDR3 sequence is CAIRGPGVETQYF. The CDR3 DNA follows: TGTGCCATCCGGGGACCGGGGGTAGAGACCCAGTACTTC.

The V gene is TRBV5-1, the J gene TRBJ2-5; D may be TRBD2 (6 bases). Per the germline V gene, CDR1 is SGHRS and CDR2 is YFSETQ. With 4 bases removed from V and 5 bases from J, the gap between germline ends came to 12 bases. This CDR3 region has 13 residues. The chain's CDR3 is CASSRDLVETQYF. As DNA, the CDR3 is TGCGCCAGCAGCCGGGACTTAGTGGAGACCCAGTACTTC.

This clone was seen a few times. The CDR3 nucleotides read TGTGCCAGCAGCTTAAGGACAGGCCCGAGCTCCTACGAGCAGTACTTC. This codes for CASSLRTGPSSYEQYF. The chain recombines TRBV11-3 with TRBJ2-7; TRBD1 matches at 7 bases. Trimming removed 2 bases from V and 0 bases from J; junction bases left unmatched: 7. The CDR3 totals 16 residues. From germline, CDR1 is SGHNT and CDR2 YENEEA.

This clone has more than one count but fewer than ten. The chain employs TRBV9 and TRBJ2-3, with 14 bases matching TRBD2. The germline CDR1 and CDR2 sequences are SGDLS and YYNGEE. V trimming: 3 bases; J trimming: 6 bases; junction bases outside the gene matches: 6. The CDR3 is 16 amino acids. For the CDR3, the DNA is TGTGCCAGCAGCGCTGGACTAGCGGGGGGTCCCGATACGCAGTATTTT. Its protein product is CASSAGLAGGPDTQYF.

This chain uses TRBV5-6 with TRBJ1-5, with D tentatively TRBD1 (6 bases). Germline V gives CDR1 SGHDT, CDR2 YYEEEE. Trimming stripped 5 bases from V and 9 bases from J, with 27 bases between. The length of the CDR3 is 17 residues. DNA for the CDR3: TGTGCCAGCAGTACCGGGGGAGCGGGGGGCGGTACGGCGCCCCAGCATTTT. This encodes CASSTGGAGGGTAPQHF.

The count of this clone is one. This chain links TRBV7-2 with TRBJ1-5; no clear D gene. Germline lookup yields CDR1 SGHTA and CDR2 FQGNSA. The CDR3 sequence is 15 residues long. Trimming took off 4 bases at V and 4 bases at J, with 14 bases between the two ends. The CDR3 spells CASSSVVGRNQPQHF. The CDR3 DNA reads as TGTGCCAGCAGCTCCGTGGTGGGGAGGAATCAGCCCCAGCATTTT.